The 17 T cell receptor beta chains below were found in one sample sequenced in a study of OX40 agonist ivuxolimab in advanced cancers. The data were produced by immunoSEQ multiplex PCR, yet TCRdb's version contains in-frame clones alone and is incomplete. The table shows 130,000 or so clones, with 90% occurring only once. The source was CD4+ or CD8+ T cells sorted from blood, collected in a trial of the OX40 agonist ivuxolimab. The source of these receptors is an adult with an advanced solid tumor such as melanoma, head and neck, liver or kidney cancer.

This clone is a singleton in its sample. The V call is TRBV6-5, the J call TRBJ1-1; perhaps TRBD1 as D (6 bases). This CDR3 is built from 12 residues. Germline values: CDR1 MNHEY, CDR2 SVGAGI. Between the trimmed V and J ends, which lost 10 bases and 1 base, there was a span of 10 bases. CDR3 sequence: CATYRENTEAFF. CDR3 nucleotide sequence: TGTGCCACCTACAGGGAGAACACTGAAGCTTTCTTT.

The rearrangement links TRBV28 to TRBJ2-1, with 7 bases fitting TRBD2. The CDR3 runs to 17 residues. The germline V gene encodes CDR1 MDHEN and CDR2 SYDVKM. With V trimmed by 6 bases and J by 0 bases, 11 bases remained unmatched. DNA for the CDR3: TGTGCCAGCAGCCCCCCAGCGAGGGAGGGCTCCTACAATGAGCAGTTCTTC. It specifies CASSPPAREGSYNEQFF.

This chain connects TRBV6-1 to TRBJ1-2, with unresolved D. The CDR3 is 12 residues long. Trimming removed 5 bases at V and 4 bases at J, with 8 bases between. CDR1 MNHNS and CDR2 SASEGT come from the germline V gene. The CDR3, as DNA: TGTGCCAGCAGTCTGGGCCCCTATGGCTACACCTTC. It yields the protein CASSLGPYGYTF.

The chain combines TRBV9 with TRBJ2-2, with TRBD2 identical over 11 bases. Germline assignment: CDR1 SGDLS and CDR2 YYNGEE. Trimming took 3 bases from V and 5 from J; bases not matched to a gene: 9. The CDR3 runs 17 residues. The CDR3 loop is CASSEGASGRRTGELFF. CDR3 sequence (DNA): TGTGCCAGCAGCGAGGGGGCTAGCGGGAGGAGGACCGGGGAGCTGTTTTTT. Combining the CDR3 with reference TRBV9 and TRBJ2-2 gives the whole variable domain DSGVTQTPKHLITATGQRVTLRCSPRSGDLSVYWYQQSLDQGLQFLIQYYNGEERAKGNILERFSAQQFPDLHSELNLSSLELGDSALYFCASSEGASGRRTGELFFGEGSRLTVL.

V is TRBV10-1 and J is TRBJ2-1, with D possibly matching TRBD1 (5 bases). This CDR3 spans 12 amino acids. Germline assignment: CDR1 WNHNN and CDR2 SYGVQD (reference sequence). V was trimmed by 6 bases and J by 7 bases, leaving 10 bases between them. Written as DNA, the CDR3 is TGCGCCAGCAGCCCCAGGGTTAATGAGCAGTTCTTC. Protein: CASSPRVNEQFF.

The CDR3 DNA is TGTGCCAGCAGCACGGACGGACTCTCTGGAAACACCATATATTTT. It is translated as CASSTDGLSGNTIYF. The J gene is TRBJ1-3, the V gene TRBV7-3, with D hard to call. The V end lost 5 bases, the J end lost 0 bases, and 11 bases lay between the germline ends. Germline CDR1 reads SGHTA; CDR2 reads FQGTGA. The CDR3 contains 15 residues.

The chain is built from TRBV27 and TRBJ2-7, with 13 positions matching TRBD2. In germline, CDR1 is MNHEY, CDR2 SMNVEV (reference sequence). V was pared by 3 bases and J by 5 bases, with 13 bases of the junction left unmatched. This CDR3 has 18 amino acids. The CDR3 sequence is CASSFRGLAGNGRNEQYF. The CDR3 DNA reads as TGTGCCAGCAGTTTCCGGGGACTAGCGGGAAACGGGCGGAACGAGCAGTACTTC.

The chain couples TRBV5-1 to TRBJ1-6; no definite D call. Trimming cost V 0 bases and J 6 bases, with 7 bases left between them. CDR1 is SGHRS, CDR2 YFSETQ, per germline. This CDR3 is built from 14 residues. CDR3 coding DNA: TGCGCCAGCAGCTTGGTTCCCGTTAATTCACCCCTCCACTTT. Translation: CASSLVPVNSPLHF.

The rearrangement uses TRBV28 and TRBJ1-5, with 8 bases aligning to TRBD1. Germline V gene lookup returns CDR1 MDHEN and CDR2 SYDVKM. The CDR3 length is 13 residues. V trimming: 10 bases; J trimming: 7 bases; junction bases outside the gene matches: 9. The CDR3 region is CAIDRGLLQPQHF. The CDR3 DNA reads TGTGCCATCGACAGGGGCCTCCTGCAGCCCCAGCATTTT.

The chain is built from TRBV9 and TRBJ1-2, with D maybe TRBD1 (6 bases). The germline CDR1 and CDR2 sequences are SGDLS and YYNGEE. The CDR3 is made up of 13 amino acids. Deletions cut 1 base from V and 4 bases from J, with 8 bases between. Here the CDR3 reads CASSVTGRYGYTF. Written as DNA, the CDR3 is TGTGCCAGCAGCGTAACAGGGCGCTATGGCTACACCTTC.

The chain combines TRBV28 with TRBJ2-5, with D possibly being TRBD1 or TRBD2 (5 bases each). The CDR3 loop spans 12 amino acids. The V and J ends lost 10 bases and 1 base respectively, with 10 bases between them. CDR1 MDHEN and CDR2 SYDVKM come from the germline V gene. The CDR3 reads CATLGVQETQYF. CDR3 in DNA: TGTGCCACCCTGGGGGTCCAAGAGACCCAGTACTTC.

This chain links TRBV5-8 with TRBJ2-2; 10 bases agree with TRBD1. The CDR3 length is 16 residues. Germline V gives CDR1 SGHTS, CDR2 YDEGEE. V shed 2 bases and J 6 bases; nucleotides not matched to a gene: 7. The CDR3 nucleotides are TGTGCCAGCAGCTTACCCGGACAGGGGGTCTCCGGGGAGCTGTTTTTT. Encoded protein: CASSLPGQGVSGELFF.

The J gene is TRBJ1-1, the V gene TRBV5-6; the D is unclear. The CDR3 is 14 amino acids. V shed 0 bases and J shed 1 base, with 7 bases lying between them. Germline CDR1 SGHDT, CDR2 YYEEEE. CDR3 in DNA: TGTGCCAGCAGCTTGGGACGGGGGAACACTGAAGCTTTCTTT. It is translated as CASSLGRGNTEAFF.

A remark on this clone: The sample carries other DNA sequences with the same CDR3. The chain joins TRBV2 to TRBJ1-1; no clear D. CDR1 SNHLY and CDR2 FYNNEI come from the germline V gene. The CDR3 spans 13 residues. Trimming pared 1 base from V and 2 bases from J, leaving 5 bases between. The CDR3 spells CASSEEVNTEAFF. The CDR3 DNA reads as TGTGCCAGCAGTGAAGAGGTCAACACTGAAGCTTTCTTT.

The gene calls are TRBV27 and TRBJ2-6, with D perhaps matching TRBD1 (6 bases). V was pared by 2 bases and J by 4 bases, with 9 bases between. Germline CDR1 and CDR2: MNHEY and SMNVEV (reference sequence). CDR3 length: 15 amino acids. For the CDR3, the DNA is TGTGCCAGCAGTTTACAGGGGAGAGGGGCCAACGTCCTGACTTTC. Translation: CASSLQGRGANVLTF.

The J gene is TRBJ2-7, the V gene TRBV18; TRBD2 matches at 14 bases. J lost 6 bases, V lost 3 bases, and 7 bases had no gene match. Germline CDR1 and CDR2: KGHSH and LQKENI. This CDR3 region has 16 residues. This chain's CDR3 is CASSPGEGLAGVEQYF. The CDR3 bases are TGTGCCAGCTCACCGGGGGAGGGACTAGCGGGAGTCGAGCAGTACTTC.

This clone has just one count. This chain links TRBV11-2 with TRBJ2-1, with 9 bases that match TRBD2. J gave up 8 bases and V 0 bases, and 5 bases lay outside the gene matches. There are 15 residues in the CDR3. CDR1 is SGHAT and CDR2 is FQNNGV in the germline V gene. CDR3 DNA: TGTGCCAGCAGCTTAGATCTTAGCGGGAGCTATGAGCAGTTCTTC. It yields the protein CASSLDLSGSYEQFF.